These 28 T cell receptor beta chains share one sample of origin, sequenced in a study of T cells in Graves' hyperthyroidism and ophthalmopathy. Authors of the study amplified TCR beta CDR3 regions from RNA transcripts. First-round RT-PCR with HTBI primers amplified the TCR CDR3 region. TCRdb re-analysed the multiplex PCR reads in MiXCR, keeping a single row per CDR3 protein. The profile shows about 520,000 distinct CDR3 sequences, approximately 25% of them singletons. What was sequenced was blood. The receptors were sampled from a woman in her 30s with Graves' ophthalmopathy.

As to this clonotype: It may be a read error: a sequence one base away is much more abundant. This sequence joins TRBV20-1 and TRBJ1-2; 8 bases line up with TRBD1. Germline CDR1 DFQATT, CDR2 SNEGSKA (reference sequence). The CDR3 contains 14 residues. CDR3 nucleotides: TGCAGTGCTGAGGGACAGGATTTGGACTATGGCTACATCTTC. It yields the protein CSAEGQDLDYGYIF.

The gene calls are TRBV27 and TRBJ2-3; 12 nucleotides agree with TRBD2. The CDR3 has 16 residues. J gave up 1 base and V 2 bases, and 1 base lay outside the gene matches. Germline V gene data show CDR1 as MNHEY and CDR2 as SMNVEV (reference sequence). In DNA form, the CDR3 reads TGTGCCAGCAGTTTACCTAGCGGGGGGGGCACAGATACGCAGTATTTT. Translating gives CASSLPSGGGTDTQYF.

In its sample, this clonotype was seen many times. The V and J genes are TRBV6-1 and TRBJ1-2; D not certain. There are 12 residues in the CDR3. Germline CDR1 MNHNS, CDR2 SASEGT. V was trimmed by 8 bases and J by 7 bases, leaving 14 bases between them. In nucleotides, the CDR3 is TGTGCCAGCCTGGCGGGTCCGGGTGGCTACACCTTC. Protein product: CASLAGPGGYTF.

The chain joins TRBV13 to TRBJ1-1, with D unclear. Trimming stripped 5 bases from V and 3 bases from J, with 13 bases between. Germline V gene data show CDR1 as PRHDT and CDR2 as FYEKMQ (reference sequence). This CDR3 comprises 14 residues. In nucleotides, the CDR3 is TGTGCCAGCAGCAGAATGGGATACGACACTGAAGCTTTCTTT. It codes for CASSRMGYDTEAFF.

This clonotype was observed at least ten times. The CDR3, as DNA: TGTGCCAGCAGCTCATCCCAGGGACAGGAGACCCAGTACTTC. Translating it yields CASSSSQGQETQYF. The J gene is TRBJ2-5, the V gene TRBV11-2, with 7 nucleotides matching TRBD1. Germline loops: CDR1 SGHAT, CDR2 FQNNGV. This CDR3 contains 14 residues. The trim removed 4 bases at V and 5 bases at J, leaving 7 bases unmatched. Combining the CDR3 with reference TRBV11-2 and TRBJ2-5 gives the whole variable domain EAGVAQSPRYKIIEKRQSVAFWCNPISGHATLYWYQQILGQGPKLLIQFQNNGVVDDSQLPKDRFSAERLKGVDSTLKIQPAKLEDSAVYLCASSSSQGQETQYFGPGTRLLVL.

This clonotype came up a few times. This sequence joins TRBV6-2 or TRBV6-3 and TRBJ1-1; D not certain. CDR3 length: 14 amino acids. From germline, CDR1 is MNHEY and CDR2 SVGEGT. V gave up 5 bases and J gave up 5 bases, with 15 bases separating them. CDR3 loop: CASSRTVPGTEAFF. CDR3 nucleotides: TGTGCCAGCAGTCGGACCGTTCCGGGGACTGAAGCTTTCTTT.

This clonotype was counted at least ten times. The chain uses TRBV6-2 or TRBV6-3 and TRBJ1-5, with TRBD1 identical over 9 bases. V lost 6 bases to trimming and J lost 6 bases; unmatched junction nucleotides: 3. CDR1 is MNHEY and CDR2 is SVGEGT in the germline V gene. CDR3 length: 13 amino acids. DNA for the CDR3: TGTGCCAGCAGCCCACAGGGGGCTCAGCCCCAGCATTTT. Residues: CASSPQGAQPQHF.

Ten or more counts support this clonotype. The chain employs TRBV20-1 and TRBJ2-7; no definite D call. CDR3 length: 14 amino acids. The V and J ends lost 5 bases and 5 bases respectively, with 19 bases between them. Looked up from germline, CDR1 is DFQATT and CDR2 is SNEGSKA (reference sequence). CDR3 loop: CSARPFLKGHEQYF. CDR3 in DNA: TGCAGTGCTCGCCCATTCCTCAAGGGTCACGAGCAGTACTTC.

This clonotype has at least ten counts. The V gene is TRBV27, the J gene TRBJ2-7; D remains unclear. Deletions cut 5 bases from V and 4 bases from J, with 15 bases between. CDR1 and CDR2 from the germline V gene are MNHEY and SMNVEV (reference sequence). The CDR3 loop spans 14 amino acids. The CDR3 nucleotides are TGTGCCAGCAGTAGTCACTACCAATTATACGAGCAGTACTTC. Its protein is CASSSHYQLYEQYF.

In this sample, this clonotype turned up many times. The chain has TRBV6-5 and TRBJ1-2, with unresolved D. This CDR3 has 15 amino acids. The V end lost 1 base, the J end lost 4 bases, and 13 bases lay between the germline ends. Germline loops: CDR1 MNHEY, CDR2 SVGAGI. The CDR3 sequence: CASSYLGTSIYGYTF. The DNA for the CDR3 is TGTGCCAGCAGTTACTTGGGCACATCAATCTATGGCTACACCTTC.

This rearrangement joins TRBV24-1 to TRBJ2-2, with D perhaps matching TRBD2 (6 bases). Trimming removed 2 bases at V and 3 bases at J, with 18 bases between. Germline V gives CDR1 KGHDR, CDR2 SFDVKD. There are 18 residues in the CDR3. In DNA, the CDR3 is TGTGCCACCAGTGATTCCTCAGGGAGGAACCCTCACACCGGGGAGCTGTTTTTT. Its protein is CATSDSSGRNPHTGELFF.

V gene TRBV27 combines with J gene TRBJ2-5; 9 nucleotides agree with TRBD1. The J segment lost 1 base and the V segment lost 5 bases, leaving 5 bases of the junction unmatched. Per germline, CDR1 MNHEY and CDR2 SMNVEV (reference sequence). This CDR3 has 15 residues. CDR3 amino acids: CASSPQDRGQETQYF. The CDR3 nucleotides read TGTGCCAGCAGTCCTCAGGACAGGGGCCAAGAGACCCAGTACTTC.

On this clonotype itself: A much larger clone lies a single base off, so this may be a read error. The V call is TRBV6-1, the J call TRBJ2-6; TRBD1 agrees at 12 bases. The V and J ends lost 4 bases and 0 bases, in that order; junction bases with no gene match: 4. The CDR3 length is 18 residues. The germline CDR1 and CDR2 sequences are MNHNS and SASEGT. The CDR3 loop is CASSGDRGHFSGANVLTF. The CDR3, as DNA: TGTGCCAGCAGTGGGGACAGGGGGCACTTCTCTGGGGCCAACGTCCTGACTTTC.

There are many counts of this clonotype. The chain is built from TRBV29-1 and TRBJ1-2; the match to TRBD1 covers 7 bases. V shed 4 bases, J shed 4 bases, and the junction held 12 bases outside the gene matches. CDR1 is SQVTM and CDR2 is ANQGSEA in the germline V gene. The length of the CDR3 is 15 residues. CDR3 in amino acids: CSVVGGRGAGYGYTF. In nucleotides, the CDR3 is TGCAGCGTTGTCGGGGGCAGGGGGGCCGGCTATGGCTACACCTTC.

This chain connects TRBV11-2 to TRBJ1-5; no clear D gene. The length of the CDR3 is 16 residues. V dropped 1 base and J dropped 4 bases, with 14 bases sitting between them. CDR1 is SGHAT and CDR2 is FQNNGV in the germline V gene. CDR3 loop: CASSLVGPGANQPQHF. The CDR3, as DNA: TGTGCCAGCAGCTTAGTCGGACCAGGAGCGAATCAGCCCCAGCATTTT.

This clonotype was counted many times. The CDR3 protein is CSAPPPGLNTEAFF. The CDR3 bases are TGCAGTGCTCCCCCCCCGGGGTTGAACACTGAAGCTTTCTTT. The rearrangement uses TRBV20-1 and TRBJ1-1; D gene unclear. The V and J ends lost 5 bases and 0 bases respectively, with 13 bases between them. The CDR3 length is 14 residues. The germline CDR1 and CDR2 sequences are DFQATT and SNEGSKA (reference sequence).

In this sample, this clonotype turned up many times. V usage is TRBV28 and J usage is TRBJ2-7, with D unresolved. Looked up from germline, CDR1 is MDHEN and CDR2 is SYDVKM. With 3 bases removed from V and 2 bases from J, the gap between germline ends came to 17 bases. The CDR3 spans 16 residues. The CDR3 DNA reads as TGTGCCAGCAGTTTTGCTTTTGGCAGCCGGACCTACGAGCAGTACTTC. It encodes CASSFAFGSRTYEQYF.

This clonotype was counted between two and nine times. The chain recombines TRBV5-1 with TRBJ1-2; D not resolved. With 0 bases removed from V and 8 bases from J, the gap between germline ends came to 11 bases. The CDR3 has 13 amino acids. From germline, CDR1 is SGHRS and CDR2 YFSETQ. Here the CDR3 DNA reads TGCGCCAGCAGCTTGGACGGACTAGAGGGCTACACCTTC. Encoded protein: CASSLDGLEGYTF.

This chain connects TRBV15 to TRBJ2-7; D unresolved. In germline, CDR1 is LNHNV, CDR2 YYDKDF (reference sequence). CDR3 length: 13 residues. The germline V and J ends were trimmed by 0 bases and 6 bases, with 9 bases remaining between them. In DNA form, the CDR3 reads TGTGCCACCAGCAGAGAATTCGGCTCCGAGCAGTACTTC. It codes for CATSREFGSEQYF.

The rearrangement joins TRBV12-3 or TRBV12-4 to TRBJ1-1; D is undetermined. V lost 3 bases, J lost 1 base, and 9 bases lay in between. CDR3 length equals 14 residues. CDR3 bases: TGTGCCAGCAGTTTTCTCGGCGCGAACACTGAAGCTTTCTTT. It codes for CASSFLGANTEAFF.

The rearrangement uses TRBV12-3 or TRBV12-4 and TRBJ2-2; tentative D call: TRBD1 (5 bases). The length of the CDR3 is 13 residues. V gave up 7 bases and J gave up 1 base, with 7 bases separating them. The CDR3 DNA is TGTGCCAGCAATACAGGGAACACCGGGGAGCTGTTTTTT. Translation gives CASNTGNTGELFF.

The CDR3 region has the DNA TGTGCCAGCAGGACACAGGGGGCGGAGACCCAGTACTTC. It codes for CASRTQGAETQYF. The rearrangement joins TRBV12-3 or TRBV12-4 to TRBJ2-5; 9 bases line up with TRBD1. This CDR3 contains 13 residues. Germline trimming cut 6 bases from V and 5 bases from J; bases unmatched to any gene: 4.

With regard to this clonotype: A much larger clone lies a single base off, so this may be a read error. V is TRBV27 and J is TRBJ2-2; D unclear. Germline CDR1 reads MNHEY; CDR2 reads SMNVEV (reference sequence). This CDR3 comprises 13 residues. V was trimmed by 4 bases and J by 12 bases, leaving 15 bases between them. For the CDR3, the DNA is TGTGCCAGCAGTTATAACTTTTTGGGGAAGCTGTTTTTT. Its translation: CASSYNFLGKLFF.

This rearrangement joins TRBV20-1 to TRBJ2-2, with 11 bases identical to TRBD2. The germline gives CDR1 DFQATT, CDR2 SNEGSKA (reference sequence). The V gene end was trimmed by 7 bases and the J gene end by 4 bases; junction bases not matched to a gene: 11. The CDR3 sequence is 16 residues long. CDR3: CSDAWLAGGFTGELFF. CDR3 nucleotide sequence: TGCAGTGACGCGTGGCTAGCGGGGGGATTCACCGGGGAGCTGTTTTTT.

The chain couples TRBV12-5 to TRBJ2-7; D gene unclear. Between the trimmed V and J ends, which lost 10 bases and 6 bases, there was a span of 22 bases. From germline, CDR1 is LGHNT and CDR2 FRNRAP. This CDR3 is built from 14 residues. CDR3 sequence: CATRKGMSTTEQYF. In DNA, the CDR3 is TGTGCTACCAGGAAGGGCATGTCAACAACCGAGCAGTACTTC.

Ten or more counts support this clonotype. The chain carries TRBV27 and TRBJ2-7; TRBD2 aligns across 8 bases. This CDR3 spans 13 amino acids. Germline CDR1 MNHEY, CDR2 SMNVEV (reference sequence). V was clipped by 6 bases and J by 4 bases; unmatched bases: 5. In nucleotides, the CDR3 is TGTGCCAGCAGGGGGAGCGGGAGTTACGAGCAGTACTTC. This encodes CASRGSGSYEQYF.

There are many counts of this clonotype. The genes are TRBV20-1 and TRBJ2-4; D possibly corresponds to TRBD2 (6 bases). The ends were cut back, 5 bases at V and 1 base at J, with 15 bases in the middle. There are 15 residues in the CDR3. CDR1 DFQATT and CDR2 SNEGSKA come from the germline V gene (reference sequence). CDR3 residues: CSAQAVEGAKNIQYF. The CDR3 DNA is TGCAGTGCTCAAGCGGTGGAGGGGGCCAAAAACATTCAGTACTTC.

The sample holds many counts of this clonotype. The V gene is TRBV20-1, the J gene TRBJ1-2; unclear D gene. The CDR3 runs to 13 residues. CDR1 and CDR2 from the germline V gene are DFQATT and SNEGSKA (reference sequence). V was clipped by 0 bases and J by 8 bases, with 13 bases between them. The CDR3 reads CSARDYPPGGYTF. The CDR3 DNA is TGCAGTGCTAGAGATTACCCCCCGGGGGGCTACACCTTC.